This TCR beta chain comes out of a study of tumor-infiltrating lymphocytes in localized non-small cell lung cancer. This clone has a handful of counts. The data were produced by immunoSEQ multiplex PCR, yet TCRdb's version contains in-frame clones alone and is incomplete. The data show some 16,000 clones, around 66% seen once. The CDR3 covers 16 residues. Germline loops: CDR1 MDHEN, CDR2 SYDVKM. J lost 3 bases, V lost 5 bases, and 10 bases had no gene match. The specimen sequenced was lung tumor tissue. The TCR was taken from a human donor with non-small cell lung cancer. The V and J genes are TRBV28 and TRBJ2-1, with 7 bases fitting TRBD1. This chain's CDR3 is CASSTPQGLDYNEQFF. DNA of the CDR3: TGTGCCAGCAGTACACCACAGGGGCTTGACTACAATGAGCAGTTCTTC.